This T cell receptor (beta chain) originates from a study of blood T cell repertoires in COVID-19. Study information: From T cells, B-cell-depleted T cells, or PBMCs came the material, which was cDNA or gDNA.

V lost 1 base and J 4 bases, leaving 15 bases between the germline ends. The V gene's germline CDR1 is SGHVS and CDR2 FQNEAQ. CDR3 length: 16 amino acids. In this sample, this clone turned up once. TCRdb's copy holds only in-frame clones and misses some; the assay was immunoSEQ multiplex PCR. The sample has about 220,000 clones, roughly 89% seen once. The sequenced material came from PBMCs or T cells enriched from blood (not recorded which). The chain joins TRBV7-8 to TRBJ2-3; a weak D match, TRBD2 (6 bases). The source is a woman aged 30 to 39 with acute COVID-19. CDR3 sequence reads: CASSLVGGAIPDTQYF. DNA of the CDR3: TGTGCCAGCAGCTTAGTCGGCGGGGCCATTCCAGATACGCAGTATTTT.